Measured by frequency, the clone carrying this T cell receptor beta chain is medium-sized (0.01 to 0.1%). This specimen comes from a study of T cells expressing NK-cell markers. After re-calling the 5' RACE reads, TCRdb lists one entry per CDR3 protein, DNA absent. Its listing shows 6,000 to 7,500 distinct CDR3 sequences. The CDR3 totals 15 residues. Germline CDR1 reads MNHNS; CDR2 reads SASEGT. J is TRBJ2-7 and V is TRBV6-1; TCRdb's assignment of TRBD1 cannot be checked, as there is no DNA. Sequencing input: blood T cells: a sorted CD56 or NKG2C T cell subset, CD4+ or CD8+ T cells, or bulk PBMC T cells (not recorded which). The source is a man between 18 and 69 years old in good health. Here the CDR3 reads CASSEGTGGSYEQYF.